This passage covers 24 T cell receptor beta chains from one sample sequenced in a study of graft-versus-host responses after intestinal transplantation. The repertoire was sequenced with immunoSEQ multiplex PCR; TCRdb's copy has only in-frame clones and lacks some. The table has some 130,000 clones, 90% to 95% seen once; the top ten hold more than 0.095%. Their antigen targets remain unknown. The sample here was unstimulated CD4+ T cells sorted from spleen or lymph node cells, taken before intestinal transplant. These receptors were collected from a human donor who received an intestinal transplant.

This clone showed up just once. This chain uses TRBV2 with TRBJ1-5, with 8 bases that match TRBD1. Germline V gene sequence: CDR1 SNHLY, CDR2 FYNNEI. This CDR3 is built from 16 residues. The junction had 8 bases not matched to a gene; V was cut back by 5 bases and J by 2 bases. The DNA for the CDR3 is TGTGCCAGCAGTTTCCGACAGGGGTTTGGCAATCAGCCCCAGCATTTT. Protein: CASSFRQGFGNQPQHF.

The chain has TRBV19 and TRBJ2-5; TRBD1 aligns across 7 bases. The CDR3 covers 15 residues. Germline V gives CDR1 LNHDA, CDR2 SQIVND (reference sequence). Unmatched junction bases numbered 16, after V lost 10 bases and J lost 5 bases. The CDR3 sequence: CATPSDRSDRETQYF. The DNA for the CDR3 is TGTGCCACTCCCTCGGACAGGTCGGATAGGGAGACCCAGTACTTC.

The chain has TRBV10-3 and TRBJ1-2, with a weak D call TRBD1 (6 bases). This CDR3 contains 15 residues. The V gene lost 1 base and the J gene lost 1 base, with 10 bases spanning the gap. Germline V lookup: CDR1 ENHRY, CDR2 SYGVKD. This CDR3 is CAISELAGDNYGYTF. The CDR3 nucleotides read TGTGCCATCAGTGAGTTGGCAGGGGATAACTATGGCTACACCTTC.

The chain uses TRBV5-1 and TRBJ2-1; 8 bases align to TRBD2. Germline V gene lookup returns CDR1 SGHRS and CDR2 YFSETQ. The CDR3 runs 16 residues. The J segment lost 4 bases and the V segment lost 0 bases, leaving 6 bases of the junction unmatched. Here the CDR3 DNA reads TGCGCCAGCAGCTTGGGGCCGGCTAGCGGGTACAATGAGCAGTTCTTC. Translated: CASSLGPASGYNEQFF.

The chain joins TRBV9 to TRBJ2-3, with 9 bases fitting TRBD1. This CDR3 contains 19 residues. With V trimmed by 1 base and J by 1 base, 13 bases remained unmatched. Germline CDR1 and CDR2: SGDLS and YYNGEE. Here the CDR3 DNA reads TGTGCCAGCAGCGTACGGACAGGGGCCGTACCACGGGGCACAGATACGCAGTATTTT. The encoded protein is CASSVRTGAVPRGTDTQYF.

This chain connects TRBV5-1 to TRBJ1-5; D call uncertain. The CDR3 is 15 amino acids. Trimming cost V 0 bases and J 1 base, with 8 bases left between them. In germline, CDR1 is SGHRS, CDR2 YFSETQ. For the CDR3, the DNA is TGCGCCAGCAGCTTGGCGGGGATCAGCAATCAGCCCCAGCATTTT. Translating it yields CASSLAGISNQPQHF.

The chain carries TRBV9 and TRBJ2-3, with D hard to call. This CDR3 comprises 16 residues. Between the trimmed V and J ends, which lost 1 base and 1 base, there was a span of 13 bases. Germline V gene lookup returns CDR1 SGDLS and CDR2 YYNGEE. Here the CDR3 reads CASSVHDALRTDTQYF. Written as DNA, the CDR3 is TGTGCCAGCAGCGTACATGATGCACTCCGCACAGATACGCAGTATTTT.

V usage is TRBV29-1 and J usage is TRBJ1-2; possibly TRBD1 for D (6 bases). Germline CDR1 is SQVTM and CDR2 is ANQGSEA. V was shortened by 4 bases and J by 7 bases, with 13 bases between the two germline ends. This CDR3 comprises 12 residues. The CDR3 loop is CSVVFLDSGYTF. CDR3 in DNA: TGCAGCGTTGTTTTCTTGGACAGTGGCTACACCTTC.

The chain carries TRBV6-5 and TRBJ2-2; D not resolved. Between the trimmed V and J ends, which lost 4 bases and 2 bases, there was a span of 2 bases. CDR1 is MNHEY and CDR2 is SVGAGI in the germline V gene. This CDR3 comprises 12 residues. CDR3 in DNA: TGTGCCAGCAGTTTCAACACCGGGGAGCTGTTTTTT. This sequence encodes CASSFNTGELFF.

This rearrangement joins TRBV29-1 to TRBJ1-5; TRBD1 might be the D (5 bases). The CDR3 sequence is 14 residues long. Trimming removed 6 bases at V and 3 bases at J, with 15 bases between. Germline CDR1 SQVTM, CDR2 ANQGSEA. Here the CDR3 reads CSVGWGFPNQPQHF. The CDR3 nucleotides are TGCAGCGTGGGATGGGGGTTTCCCAATCAGCCCCAGCATTTT.

V and J are TRBV5-1 and TRBJ2-1, with D possibly matching TRBD2 (6 bases). CDR3 length: 15 residues. Germline V lookup: CDR1 SGHRS, CDR2 YFSETQ. V was pared by 0 bases and J by 1 base, with 8 bases between. CDR3 DNA sequence: TGCGCCAGCAGCTTGGTAGGGACTTCCTACAATGAGCAGTTCTTC. Residues: CASSLVGTSYNEQFF.

The rearrangement joins TRBV6-1 to TRBJ2-7; D unclear. There are 15 residues in the CDR3. V dropped 6 bases and J dropped 2 bases, with 17 bases sitting between them. Germline values: CDR1 MNHNS, CDR2 SASEGT. The CDR3 bases are TGTGCCAGCAGGTTACAAAGATCCAACCCCTACGAGCAGTACTTC. Translated, it gives CASRLQRSNPYEQYF.

This chain connects TRBV29-1 to TRBJ2-6; D is perhaps TRBD1 or TRBD2 (6 bases each). In germline, CDR1 is SQVTM, CDR2 ANQGSEA. The CDR3 sequence is 13 residues long. V was trimmed by 7 bases and J by 3 bases, leaving 10 bases between them. The CDR3 here is CSAGGGGANVLTF. The CDR3 DNA reads as TGCAGCGCCGGGGGCGGTGGGGCCAACGTCCTGACTTTC. Full variable domain (outside the CDR3, taken from reference TRBV29-1 and TRBJ2-6): SAVISQKPSRDICQRGTSLTIQCQVDSQVTMMFWYRQQPGQSLTLIATANQGSEATYESGFVIDKFPISRPNLTFSTLTVSNMSPEDSSIYLCSAGGGGANVLTFGAGSRLTVL.

The V gene is TRBV12-5, the J gene TRBJ2-3; perhaps TRBD2 as D (7 bases). The V end was cut by 9 bases, the J end by 4 bases, with 20 bases between. This CDR3 contains 15 residues. The V gene's germline CDR1 is LGHNT and CDR2 FRNRAP. The CDR3 DNA is TGTGCTAGCCTGAGGGGAGGGGGGGACGCAGATACGCAGTATTTT. Translated: CASLRGGGDADTQYF.

The V call is TRBV29-1, the J call TRBJ1-5; no reliable D call. Trimming shortened V by 4 bases and J by 4 bases, and 8 bases separated the two germline ends. Germline values: CDR1 SQVTM, CDR2 ANQGSEA. The CDR3 runs 12 residues. In nucleotides, the CDR3 is TGCAGCGTTGGGGCAGAGAATCAGCCCCAGCATTTT. Translated: CSVGAENQPQHF.

The chain employs TRBV5-1 and TRBJ2-7, with 10 bases matching TRBD1. V was clipped by 0 bases and J by 3 bases; unmatched bases: 12. The CDR3 length is 18 residues. Germline V CDR1 and CDR2: SGHRS, YFSETQ. Here the CDR3 reads CASSLGVRLGTGVYEQYF. Written as DNA, the CDR3 is TGCGCCAGCAGCTTGGGGGTAAGGCTAGGGACAGGGGTCTACGAGCAGTACTTC.

Note on this clone: This sample includes further DNA sequences coding for the same CDR3. The chain uses TRBV28 and TRBJ2-7; D gene ambiguous. The CDR3 length is 15 residues. Trimming took 0 bases from V and 0 from J, leaving 9 bases between them. Germline lookup yields CDR1 MDHEN and CDR2 SYDVKM. The CDR3 reads CASSLWAGSSYEQYF. The CDR3 DNA reads TGTGCCAGCAGTTTATGGGCAGGTAGCTCCTACGAGCAGTACTTC.

The chain is built from TRBV30 and TRBJ2-7; no firm D call. Between the trimmed V and J ends, which lost 0 bases and 7 bases, there was a span of 7 bases. The CDR3 length is 11 residues. Germline lookup yields CDR1 GTSNPN and CDR2 SVGIG (reference sequence). CDR3 region: CAWSVLGEQYF. The CDR3 DNA follows: TGTGCCTGGAGTGTATTGGGGGAGCAGTACTTC.

The chain uses TRBV5-1 and TRBJ2-5; 13 bases line up with TRBD2. Germline-derived CDR1 and CDR2 are SGHRS and YFSETQ. The CDR3 length is 15 residues. V lost 3 bases, J lost 5 bases, and 4 bases stayed unmatched. DNA of the CDR3: TGCGCCAGCAGCTCCGGACTAGCGGGAGCCGAGACCCAGTACTTC. This sequence encodes CASSSGLAGAETQYF.

The chain is built from TRBV28 and TRBJ1-3; D call uncertain. Germline-derived CDR1 and CDR2 are MDHEN and SYDVKM. This CDR3 is built from 16 residues. The V end was cut by 3 bases, the J end by 0 bases, with 12 bases between. CDR3 coding DNA: TGTGCCAGCAGTTTGTCGATCGACACCTCTGGAAACACCATATATTTT. Its translation is CASSLSIDTSGNTIYF.

The V call is TRBV6-6, the J call TRBJ2-5; D gene uncertain. This CDR3 comprises 12 residues. Germline V gene sequence: CDR1 MNHNY, CDR2 SVGAGI (reference sequence). V gave up 2 bases and J gave up 9 bases, with 10 bases separating them. CDR3 bases: TGTGCCAGCAGTTACCAGGACCGTCCCCAGTACTTC. This sequence encodes CASSYQDRPQYF.

This rearrangement joins TRBV7-9 to TRBJ1-3; tentative D call: TRBD1 (6 bases). V lost 6 bases, J lost 0 bases, and 12 bases lay in between. This CDR3 is 15 amino acids long. The V gene's germline CDR1 is SEHNR and CDR2 FQNEAQ (reference sequence). The CDR3 sequence: CASRRGGSSGNTIYF. In nucleotides, the CDR3 is TGTGCCAGCAGGCGAGGGGGAAGCTCTGGAAACACCATATATTTT.

This rearrangement joins TRBV2 to TRBJ1-5; maybe TRBD1 (5 bases). Germline values: CDR1 SNHLY, CDR2 FYNNEI. This CDR3 has 17 residues. Trimming shortened V by 6 bases and J by 4 bases, and 22 bases separated the two germline ends. CDR3 DNA sequence: TGTGCCAGCAGCGATGCCTATGGGGCGCAGCGGAATCAGCCCCAGCATTTT. Amino acid sequence: CASSDAYGAQRNQPQHF.

The rearrangement uses TRBV7-8 and TRBJ2-7; D could derive from TRBD1 or TRBD2 (5 bases each). This CDR3 is 16 amino acids long. Germline lookup yields CDR1 SGHVS and CDR2 FQNEAQ. The V gene lost 5 bases and the J gene lost 2 bases, with 19 bases spanning the gap. CDR3 sequence reads: CASSRSGSGAPYEQYF. CDR3 DNA: TGTGCCAGCAGCAGGTCTGGATCCGGGGCCCCCTACGAGCAGTACTTC.